The T cell receptor (beta chain) under discussion was sequenced for a study of vaccination and CD4 T cells after COVID-19. Study-wide background: Participants were vaccinated with two doses, given as either BNT162b2 or mRNA-1273 vaccine.

This CDR3 has 12 amino acids. CDR1 is DFQATT and CDR2 is SNEGSKA in the germline V gene (reference sequence). V dropped 7 bases and J dropped 6; count of bases not matched to a gene: 6. This clonotype was seen a handful of times. Its target is unknown. Time point described: late sampling 161 to 241 days after vaccination in a few convalescent patients. Indicated treatment: roughly ten-day PBMC culture with coronavirus spike peptide pools or control peptides (ViraFEST assay). Oncomine TCR Beta short-read sequencing was applied to DNA from cultured CD4+ T cells. TCRdb reanalysed the PCR reads using MiXCR and keeps one entry per CDR3 protein. The sample yields tens of thousands of distinct CDR3 sequences, roughly 33% seen once.

Sequences were derived from CD4+ T cells from blood, cultured in vitro, sampled about 7 months after SARS-CoV-2 vaccination. The V gene is TRBV20-1, the J gene TRBJ2-7; 10 bases line up with TRBD2. This receptor was obtained from a human donor who had recovered from COVID-19. CDR3 loop: CSVQAGGIEQYF. The CDR3 nucleotides read TGCAGTGTCCAAGCGGGAGGGATCGAGCAGTACTTC.